The 21 T cell receptor beta chains below were found in one sample sequenced in a study of CD8+ T cells in alopecia areata. Sequencing relied on a cDNA template that was reverse transcribed from extracted RNA. Clones were sequenced by immunoSEQ multiplex PCR, and TCRdb holds only the in-frame ones, with some missing. The sample shows approximately 13,000 clones, roughly 61% of them seen only once. Researchers sorted CD4+ cells into CD25+CD127- cells for roughly 5 patients. The sample comprised CD4+ Tregs sorted from blood. Receptors originate from a human donor with alopecia areata.

This clone has a handful of counts. This rearrangement joins TRBV10-1 to TRBJ2-1; D is undetermined. V gave up 2 bases and J gave up 7 bases, with 3 bases separating them. The CDR3 consists of 11 residues. CDR1 is WNHNN, CDR2 SYGVQD, per germline (reference sequence). This chain's CDR3 is CASSERNEQFF. The CDR3 DNA is TGCGCCAGCAGTGAGCGGAATGAGCAGTTCTTC.

The rearrangement joins TRBV18 to TRBJ2-6; D remains ambiguous. V gave up 2 bases and J gave up 1 base, with 0 bases separating them. The CDR3 has 13 amino acids. Germline values: CDR1 KGHSH, CDR2 LQKENI. The CDR3 bases are TGTGCCAGCTCACCATCTGGGGCCAACGTCCTGACTTTC. Residues: CASSPSGANVLTF.

The genes are TRBV5-1 and TRBJ2-5; D gene unclear. CDR3 length equals 12 residues. The germline CDR1 and CDR2 sequences are SGHRS and YFSETQ. Trimming removed 4 bases from V and 5 bases from J, with 9 bases in between. The chain's CDR3 is CASSELRETQYF. CDR3 nucleotides: TGCGCCAGCAGCGAGCTGAGGGAGACCCAGTACTTC. The whole variable domain, filled in from reference TRBV5-1 and TRBJ2-5, reads KAGVTQTPRYLIKTRGQQVTLSCSPISGHRSVSWYQQTPGQGLQFLFEYFSETQRNKGNFPGRFSGRQFSNSRSEMNVSTLELGDSALYLCASSELRETQYFGPGTRLLVL.

The chain has TRBV28 and TRBJ2-1; D is ambiguous. Per germline, CDR1 MDHEN and CDR2 SYDVKM. CDR3 length equals 10 residues. Trimming removed 6 bases from V and 9 bases from J, with 6 bases in between. For the CDR3, the DNA is TGTGCCAGCAGCCTGCGTGAGCAGTTCTTC. It encodes CASSLREQFF.

This chain links TRBV27 with TRBJ1-2; 8 bases are shared with TRBD1. The CDR3 extends over 15 amino acids. V lost 6 bases to trimming and J lost 4 bases; unmatched junction nucleotides: 10. Looked up from germline, CDR1 is MNHEY and CDR2 is SMNVEV (reference sequence). CDR3 sequence reads: CASSPPGQGIYGYTF. The CDR3, as DNA: TGTGCCAGCAGCCCTCCCGGACAGGGCATCTATGGCTACACCTTC.

To note about this clone: The junction departs from the called germline gene at one end, perhaps through a read error. The chain recombines TRBV29-1 with TRBJ1-2; no definite D call. Germline V gene data show CDR1 as SQVTM and CDR2 as ANQGSEA. The CDR3 runs to 8 residues. This CDR3 reads CSVATESF. The CDR3, as DNA: TGCAGCGTTGCTACGGAATCCTTC. The variable domain in full, completed from reference TRBV29-1 and TRBJ1-2, reads SAVISQKPSRDICQRGTSLTIQCQVDSQVTMMFWYRQQPGQSLTLIATANQGSEATYESGFVIDKFPISRPNLTFSTLTVSNMSPEDSSIYLCSVATESFGSGTRLTVV.

This clone was counted once. The chain links TRBV7-3 to TRBJ2-2; TRBD1 aligns across 9 bases. The CDR3 sequence is 16 residues long. Germline CDR1 SGHTA, CDR2 FQGTGA. The junction had 9 bases not matched to a gene; V was cut back by 6 bases and J by 4 bases. The CDR3 reads CASRRRDRDVTGELFF. The CDR3 nucleotides read TGTGCCAGCAGACGCCGGGACAGGGATGTCACCGGGGAGCTGTTTTTT.

As for this clone: The sample has other DNA sequences that encode this CDR3 too. V is TRBV5-1 and J is TRBJ2-7; possibly TRBD2 for D (5 bases). Germline V lookup: CDR1 SGHRS, CDR2 YFSETQ. The V end lost 1 base, the J end lost 6 bases, and 8 bases lay between the germline ends. The CDR3 spans 12 residues. The CDR3 here is CASSLIRGEQYF. Written as DNA, the CDR3 is TGCGCCAGCAGCTTGATCCGGGGCGAGCAGTACTTC.

V and J are TRBV4-1 and TRBJ2-1, with D uncertain. Trimming removed 0 bases at V and 9 bases at J, with 15 bases between. This CDR3 comprises 15 residues. Germline lookup yields CDR1 MGHRA and CDR2 YSYEKL. The CDR3 DNA reads as TGCGCCAGCAGCCAAGATACCGGGCGGTGGGTTGAGCAGTTCTTC. Translated: CASSQDTGRWVEQFF.

The chain joins TRBV20-1 to TRBJ2-5, with a tentative D call TRBD2 (5 bases). The V end was cut by 6 bases, the J end by 3 bases, with 8 bases between. This CDR3 spans 11 amino acids. The germline V gene has CDR1 DFQATT and CDR2 SNEGSKA (reference sequence). DNA of the CDR3: TGCAGTGCCCGGCGGGAAGAGACCCAGTACTTC. It specifies CSARREETQYF.

This clone was picked up a small number of times. This chain uses TRBV7-9 with TRBJ2-3; no clear D gene. From germline, CDR1 is SEHNR and CDR2 FQNEAQ (reference sequence). Between the trimmed V and J ends, which lost 5 bases and 3 bases, there was a span of 21 bases. The CDR3 loop spans 17 amino acids. This CDR3 reads CASSPILPGVLTDTQYF. CDR3 sequence (DNA): TGTGCCAGCAGCCCCATATTACCTGGCGTCCTTACAGATACGCAGTATTTT.

The chain couples TRBV28 to TRBJ2-1; no clear D. The germline V and J ends were trimmed by 5 bases and 4 bases, with 18 bases remaining between them. This CDR3 comprises 16 residues. Germline CDR1 MDHEN, CDR2 SYDVKM. CDR3 protein: CASSKGPLLGYNEQFF. The CDR3, as DNA: TGTGCCAGCAGTAAGGGCCCCCTCCTGGGGTACAATGAGCAGTTCTTC.

The J gene is TRBJ2-7, the V gene TRBV5-1; D unresolved. This CDR3 is built from 14 residues. V was pared by 0 bases and J by 0 bases, with 7 bases between. Germline V gene sequence: CDR1 SGHRS, CDR2 YFSETQ. Here the CDR3 reads CASSLVGNSYEQYF. As DNA, the CDR3 is TGCGCCAGCAGCTTGGTAGGGAACTCCTACGAGCAGTACTTC.

This clone has only a few counts. The chain recombines TRBV29-1 with TRBJ2-1; D gene unclear. V lost 7 bases and J lost 6, with 10 bases in between. Germline V gives CDR1 SQVTM, CDR2 ANQGSEA. There are 11 residues in the CDR3. The CDR3 bases are TGCAGCGCTTTTTTCGGCAATGAGCAGTTCTTC. It specifies CSAFFGNEQFF.

The chain couples TRBV5-1 to TRBJ2-7, with 10 bases lining up with TRBD1. CDR3 length equals 14 residues. V shed 5 bases, J shed 2 bases, and the junction held 4 bases outside the gene matches. Germline CDR1 reads SGHRS; CDR2 reads YFSETQ. CDR3 protein: CASSRGQGAYEQYF. The CDR3 nucleotides read TGCGCCAGCAGTCGCGGACAGGGGGCCTACGAGCAGTACTTC.

The genes are TRBV5-1 and TRBJ2-1; TRBD1 might be the D (5 bases). The V gene lost 1 base and the J gene lost 5 bases, with 16 bases spanning the gap. The CDR3 is made up of 16 amino acids. The germline gives CDR1 SGHRS, CDR2 YFSETQ. The CDR3, as DNA: TGCGCCAGCAGCTTGTTTGGGGCAGGTGGACACAATGAGCAGTTCTTC. Translated: CASSLFGAGGHNEQFF.

This clone turned up a few times. The chain recombines TRBV7-9 with TRBJ2-1; 11 nucleotides line up with TRBD1. Trimming removed 6 bases from V and 8 bases from J; junction bases left unmatched: 3. There are 13 residues in the CDR3. The V gene's germline CDR1 is SEHNR and CDR2 FQNEAQ (reference sequence). CDR3 bases: TGTGCCAGCAGGGGACAGGGGGACCATGAGCAGTTCTTC. Protein sequence: CASRGQGDHEQFF.

The V gene is TRBV19, the J gene TRBJ2-6; 7 positions agree with TRBD1. The length of the CDR3 is 16 residues. V shed 8 bases and J 0 bases; nucleotides not matched to a gene: 7. In germline, CDR1 is LNHDA, CDR2 SQIVND (reference sequence). CDR3 sequence: CASSGGRSSGANVLTF. DNA for the CDR3: TGTGCCAGTTCAGGGGGTCGCTCCTCTGGGGCCAACGTCCTGACTTTC.

This rearrangement joins TRBV11-2 to TRBJ2-3; D is perhaps TRBD2 (6 bases). The CDR3 extends over 14 amino acids. Trimming shortened V by 6 bases and J by 1 base, and 11 bases separated the two germline ends. The germline CDR1 and CDR2 sequences are SGHAT and FQNNGV. In DNA, the CDR3 is TGTGCCAGCAGTTTCGGCGGGGGCACAGATACGCAGTATTTT. This sequence encodes CASSFGGGTDTQYF. Complete variable domain (other parts from reference TRBV11-2 and TRBJ2-3): EAGVAQSPRYKIIEKRQSVAFWCNPISGHATLYWYQQILGQGPKLLIQFQNNGVVDDSQLPKDRFSAERLKGVDSTLKIQPAKLEDSAVYLCASSFGGGTDTQYFGPGTRLTVL.

In this sample, this clone turned up a few times. This sample also contains other DNA sequences that code for the same CDR3. V usage is TRBV19 and J usage is TRBJ2-7; 12 nucleotides line up with TRBD2. Germline-derived CDR1 and CDR2 are LNHDA and SQIVND (reference sequence). The V gene end was trimmed by 4 bases and the J gene end by 4 bases; junction bases not matched to a gene: 2. This CDR3 spans 14 amino acids. The CDR3 DNA follows: TGTGCCAGTAGTACAACTAGCGGGAGGTACGAGCAGTACTTC. As protein: CASSTTSGRYEQYF.

The chain has TRBV19 and TRBJ1-5, with D hard to call. The germline gives CDR1 LNHDA, CDR2 SQIVND (reference sequence). V lost 5 bases and J 2 bases, leaving 7 bases between the germline ends. There are 13 residues in the CDR3. The CDR3 DNA reads as TGTGCCAGTAGTCCATACGGCAATCAGCCCCAGCATTTT. Its protein is CASSPYGNQPQHF. Drawing the rest from reference TRBV19 and TRBJ1-5, the complete variable domain is DGGITQSPKYLFRKEGQNVTLSCEQNLNHDAMYWYRQDPGQGLRLIYYSQIVNDFQKGDIAEGYSVSREKKESFPLTVTSAQKNPTAFYLCASSPYGNQPQHFGDGTRLSIL.